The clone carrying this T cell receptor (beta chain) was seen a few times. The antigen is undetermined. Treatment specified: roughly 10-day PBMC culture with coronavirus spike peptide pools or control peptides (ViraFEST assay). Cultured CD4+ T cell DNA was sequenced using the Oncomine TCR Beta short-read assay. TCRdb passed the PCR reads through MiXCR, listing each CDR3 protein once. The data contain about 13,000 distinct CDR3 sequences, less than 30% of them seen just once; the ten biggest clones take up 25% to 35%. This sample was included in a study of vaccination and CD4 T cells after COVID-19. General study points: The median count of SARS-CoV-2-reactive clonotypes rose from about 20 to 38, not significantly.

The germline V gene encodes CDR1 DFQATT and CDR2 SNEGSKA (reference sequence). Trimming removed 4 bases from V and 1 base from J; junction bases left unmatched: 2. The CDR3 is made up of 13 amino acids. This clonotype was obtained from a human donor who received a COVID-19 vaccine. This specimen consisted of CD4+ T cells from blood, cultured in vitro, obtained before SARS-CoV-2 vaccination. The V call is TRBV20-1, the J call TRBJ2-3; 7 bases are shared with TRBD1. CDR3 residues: CSATGQGTDTQYF. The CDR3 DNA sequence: TGCAGTGCTACCGGACAGGGCACAGATACGCAGTATTTT.